Included here is one TCR beta chain sequence, with context. Its antigen specificity is not known. No much larger clone is present one base from it, and per-base qualities are unavailable. This specimen comes from a study of cytomegalovirus exposure and HLA in healthy donors (dated by TCRdb to 2016 to 2017). As for the study more broadly: An earlier analysis of 587 of the donors reported 276 Gb of sequence data and around 120 million unique TCR beta sequences obtained from approximately 180 million T cells. Among about 400 genotyped donors of the cohort, an average of about 220,000 unique TCR beta nucleotide sequences was sequenced per donor, of which 15% to 20% were non-productive. The aim of the study was to test whether cataloging public T cell receptors could identify signatures of past pathogen exposure. Around 320 gigabases of sequencing data and some 85 million unique TCR sequences were included in an early release covering around 600 HLA-typed donors. Alongside the repertoire data, information on donor age, sex, ethnicity and CMV serostatus was compiled. In the later analysis, no new phenotypic data were used to find candidate immune exposures; instead, reliance was placed on TCR beta sequences and their occurrence across donors. The study profiled the T cell repertoires of more than 500 subjects by immunosequencing and related them to cytomegalovirus serostatus. In an earlier analysis of around 540 of the donors, high-throughput TCR beta sequencing was used to judge whether each TCR beta V gene segment behaved as functional or pseudogenic. Several DR-DQ haplotypes were handled as single units for association and clustering because linkage in the cohort was strong. Class I and class II HLA loci were covered by the typing at four-digit resolution. Typing coverage differed by locus: A, B, C, DRB1 and DQB1 were typed in about 629-640 donors, DQA1 in roughly 510, DPA1 in 600 to 610, and DPB1 in about 450. In a later genetic analysis, genome-wide SNP genotypes for about 55% of the roughly 700 donors were used, and that subset was treated as a discovery cohort. Among the roughly 400 genotyped donors, around 81% belonged to the genetic ancestry cluster associated with self-reported Caucasian donors. A later analysis re-examined previously published TCR beta repertoires from more than 550 donors and added high-resolution HLA genotyping to investigate patterns of TCR occurrence. All discovery cohort repertoires had been generated using a single sequencing platform. To predict cytomegalovirus infection status, the study combined high-throughput TCR immunosequencing, statistical association of individual TCRs with disease status, and machine learning. A separate validation cohort of roughly 130 different subjects was used in addition to the roughly 670-subject first cohort.

The cohort consisted of 666 healthy bone marrow donors. Cohort members were all nominally healthy when sampled, although unrecorded immune exposures were likely present. The donor was CMV seronegative and was included in the group of a few hundred seronegative cohort members. Each donor provided a peripheral blood sample, and peripheral blood mononuclear cells were used for TCR beta sequencing. The Qiagen DNeasy Blood Extraction Kit was used to extract genomic DNA from the blood cell samples. General study outcomes and caveats: A cluster of highly shared sequence variants was judged likely to represent a technical artifact of the sequencing pipeline. Over 15 rarely observed V segments, including chromosome 9 orphons, were excluded from the earlier analysis of approximately 600 of the donors because counts were too low. In a later analysis, some 18,000 TCR beta sequences were associated with specific HLA alleles at a false discovery rate of 0.05. In a later analysis, several top co-occurrence clusters were reported to appear linked to parvovirus B19, influenza, CMV and Epstein-Barr virus. In a later genetic analysis, a missense DCLRE1C variant was associated with V-gene and J-gene trimming of TCR beta chains, and the association was replicated in an independent cohort. In a later analysis, the rate of TCR association differed among HLA loci, with DRB1 alleles having the most associated TCRs and HLA-C alleles having the fewest. Correlated functional status among segregating V segments might reflect linkage disequilibrium, but an unknown experimental factor could not be ruled out. In a later genetic analysis, fewer N-insertions in productive TCRs were reported among donors in an Asian-associated ancestry cluster than the roughly 700-donor mean. The study listed 164 TCR beta chains as associated with cytomegalovirus. Across donors, most TCR sequences were observed very rarely, whereas some public TCRs were present in many individuals. Because the 87-base-pair reads could not distinguish some IMGT-functional V segments, including TRBV6-2 and TRBV6-3, those segments were excluded. In an earlier analysis of under 600 of the donors, most TCR beta V segments were observed in productive rearrangements about 90% or about 30% of the time, broadly matching IMGT annotations. When HLA alleles, especially DR and DQ, strongly co-occurred, TCR associations were difficult to assign to individual alleles. A further reported finding was that TCR beta sequences accurately predicted the HLA-A and HLA-B alleles for most subjects in the first cohort. In a later analysis, most CMV-associated TCR beta chains were found to appear HLA-restricted, with HLA associations seemingly driven largely by CMV exposure. In vitro tests confirmed that a few of the cytomegalovirus-associated TCR beta chains recognize cytomegalovirus antigens. Roughly uniform sequencing depth across donors was assumed in presence/absence analyses, although this assumption may not hold. For the cohort, immune exposure information was limited to CMV serostatus. It was suggested by the authors that the approach could potentially be generalized to other disease states and immunological phenotypes. Because some donors lacked HLA typing at each locus, the association tests relied only on the typed subset. A later analysis found that HLA-associated TCR beta chains were more clonally expanded and had lower generation probabilities than equally common non-associated chains. In this cohort, only TCR beta chains were sequenced, and detectable features were limited by the absence of alpha or paired-chain data. The classifier was reported to diagnose cytomegalovirus status with high specificity and sensitivity in both the original cohort and the validation cohort.

Library prep was done by the immunoSEQ multiplex PCR assay. For the multiplex PCR, a mixture combining 60 forward primers for TCR Vbeta segments and 13 reverse primers for TCR Jbeta segments was used. The CDR3 region of rearranged TCR beta genes was amplified from genomic DNA with a multiplex PCR assay. The amplified TCR beta libraries were sequenced on the Illumina HiSeq System as 87-base-pair reads. The published analysis was carried out like this. In a later analysis, some 80 million unique TCR beta chains were counted across the roughly 610 repertoires, and roughly 11 million of these chains were shared by at least two donors. A nearest-neighbor algorithm error-corrected the raw reads and collapsed the reads into unique sequences, merging closely related sequences to remove PCR and sequencing errors. V, D and J gene segments were assigned by aligning CDR3 sequences to IMGT reference sequences. For a sequence to be retained, at least a six-nucleotide match to both a V gene segment and a J gene segment was required. Rearrangements were classified as productive when the CDR3 lacked stop codons and remained in frame with V and J, and all other rearrangements were classified as non-productive. CDR3 was defined by IMGT convention, running from the second conserved V-encoded cysteine to the conserved J-encoded phenylalanine. The earlier analysis of 587 of the donors excluded any sequence lacking an unambiguous match to a single V gene segment. An earlier analysis of under 750 of the donors called V segments functional above 56.7% productive rearrangements and segregating when the between-donor standard deviation exceeded 5%. A statistical classification framework was built for diagnosing cytomegalovirus status from the catalog of TCR beta chain sequences. In a later analysis, V and J genes were assigned by comparing TCR nucleotide sequences against IMGT/GENE-DB human TR gene sequences. A later analysis assigned CDR3 sequences and most-parsimonious VDJ recombination scenarios with the TCRdist pipeline. In a later analysis, each TCR beta chain was defined by its CDR3 amino acid sequence together with its V-gene family, and reads without a unique V-gene family were excluded. As a way to deal with suspected cross-contamination and a sequencing artifact, a later analysis dropped under 600 nucleotide sequences that were highly shared and had low generation probability. A later analysis calculated a clonal expansion index for each public chain from normalized within-repertoire ranks of inferred template counts. In a later analysis, generation probabilities were computed with a VDJ recombination model fitted to out-of-frame rearrangements, and the resulting probabilities were checked against IGoR. Hypergeometric tests were used in a later analysis to score TCR-TCR, TCR-HLA and TCR-CMV co-occurrence, with a repertoire-size bias correction applied to the TCR pairs. A later analysis estimated false discovery rates by permuting HLA or CMV assignments 20 times. In a later analysis, co-occurring TCRs were grouped with DBSCAN, and TCRdist sequence similarity was added when clustering was performed within HLA-allele-positive subsets. Repertoires with fewer than 30,000 or more than 120,000 public chains, plus five repertoires with anomalous nucleotide sharing, were excluded from co-occurrence clustering. TCRdb carries this immuneACCESS record with in-frame sequences only. Its versions omit some clonotypes, under half of them owing to an unresolved V gene in the studies checked, with the rest unexplained. Clone size and V and J calls were adopted from that table, with D and trimming inferred from the DNA. This sample holds 200,000 to 250,000 clones; approximately 85% were observed only once. Jointly, the top ten make up 2.7% of the sample.

From cysteine to phenylalanine, the CDR3 is 14 amino acids long. Only the CDR3 DNA stays, 42 bases, in frame from base 1. Reading the germline V gene gives CDR1 KGHSY and CDR2 FQNENV. V and J lose 0 bases and 1 base, and a span of 6 bases separates them. Sequences were obtained from PBMCs. This receptor was taken from a woman in her forties in good health and CMV-seronegative. The receptor chain draws on TRBV16 and TRBJ1-1, and TRBD1 may be the D gene, going by 5 matching bases. The CDR3 protein sequence reads: CASSQSDRNTEAFF. In nucleotide form, the sequence is TGTGCCAGCAGCCAATCCGACAGGAACACTGAAGCTTTCTTT.